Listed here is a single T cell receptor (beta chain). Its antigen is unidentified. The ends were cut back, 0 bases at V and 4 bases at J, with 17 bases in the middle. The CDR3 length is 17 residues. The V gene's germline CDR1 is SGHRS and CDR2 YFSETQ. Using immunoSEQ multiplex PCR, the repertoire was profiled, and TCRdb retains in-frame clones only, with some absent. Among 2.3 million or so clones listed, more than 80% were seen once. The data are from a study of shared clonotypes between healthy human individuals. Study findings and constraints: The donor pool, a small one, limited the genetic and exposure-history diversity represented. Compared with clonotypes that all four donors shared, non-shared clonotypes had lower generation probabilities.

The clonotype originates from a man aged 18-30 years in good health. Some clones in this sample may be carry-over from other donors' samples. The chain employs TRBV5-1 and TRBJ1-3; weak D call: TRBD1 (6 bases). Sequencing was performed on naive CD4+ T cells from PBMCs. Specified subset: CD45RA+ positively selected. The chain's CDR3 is CASSLDAGAMIGNTIYF. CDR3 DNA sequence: TGCGCCAGCAGCTTGGACGCAGGGGCGATGATCGGAAACACCATATATTTT.